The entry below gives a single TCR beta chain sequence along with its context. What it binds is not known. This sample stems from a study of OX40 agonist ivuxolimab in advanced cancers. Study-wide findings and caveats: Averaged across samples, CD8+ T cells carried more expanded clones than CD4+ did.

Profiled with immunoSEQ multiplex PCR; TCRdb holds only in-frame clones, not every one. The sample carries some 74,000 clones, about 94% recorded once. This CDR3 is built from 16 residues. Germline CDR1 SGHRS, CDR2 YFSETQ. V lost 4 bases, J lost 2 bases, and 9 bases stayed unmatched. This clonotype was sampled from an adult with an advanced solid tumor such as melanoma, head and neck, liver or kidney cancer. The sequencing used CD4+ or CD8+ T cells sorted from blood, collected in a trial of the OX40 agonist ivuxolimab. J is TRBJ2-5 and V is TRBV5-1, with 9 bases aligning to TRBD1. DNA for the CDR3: TGCGCCAGCAGCCTGGGACAGGGCCCTATTCAAGAGACCCAGTACTTC. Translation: CASSLGQGPIQETQYF.